Each of the 8 T cell receptor beta chains below was sequenced from the same sample in a study of T cells after yellow fever vaccination. TCRdb re-called the 5' RACE reads with MiXCR, one entry per CDR3 protein. The sample includes 320,000 or so distinct CDR3 sequences, 7% to 10% of them seen just once. Sequencing was performed on PBMCs, taken more than 35 days after the first yellow fever vaccination. The origin of the receptors is a man between 18 and 35 years old who received the YFV17D yellow fever vaccine.

This clonotype was seen a few times. The chain joins TRBV27 to TRBJ2-5; no clear D gene. The CDR3 has 15 residues. Germline loops: CDR1 MNHEY, CDR2 SMNVEV (reference sequence). Trimming took 5 bases from V and 5 from J, leaving 18 bases between them. The CDR3 sequence is CASSIRFPPRETQYF. Written as DNA, the CDR3 is TGTGCCAGCAGTATCCGGTTTCCGCCGAGGGAGACCCAGTACTTC.

V and J are TRBV7-2 and TRBJ1-5; D call uncertain. In germline, CDR1 is SGHTA, CDR2 FQGNSA. The CDR3 contains 12 residues. Trimming removed 6 bases from V and 0 bases from J, with 3 bases in between. The CDR3 DNA reads TGTGCCAGCAGTCATAGCAATCAGCCCCAGCATTTT. Its translation: CASSHSNQPQHF.

CDR3 in amino acids: CASSLMLGEQPQHF. In nucleotides, the CDR3 is TGTGCCAGCAGCTTAATGCTGGGAGAACAGCCCCAGCATTTT. The chain joins TRBV7-2 to TRBJ1-5; D remains unclear. Trimming shortened V by 2 bases and J by 7 bases, and 12 bases separated the two germline ends. Germline V gives CDR1 SGHTA, CDR2 FQGNSA. The CDR3 runs to 14 residues.

This clonotype was detected ten times or more. The chain combines TRBV5-1 with TRBJ2-5; D is uncertain. The CDR3 runs to 14 residues. Trimming cost V 0 bases and J 0 bases, with 6 bases left between them. The germline V gene encodes CDR1 SGHRS and CDR2 YFSETQ. For the CDR3, the DNA is TGCGCCAGCAGCTTGGACGCTTACCAAGAGACCCAGTACTTC. Translation: CASSLDAYQETQYF. Together with reference TRBV5-1 and TRBJ2-5, the CDR3 gives the full variable domain: KAGVTQTPRYLIKTRGQQVTLSCSPISGHRSVSWYQQTPGQGLQFLFEYFSETQRNKGNFPGRFSGRQFSNSRSEMNVSTLELGDSALYLCASSLDAYQETQYFGPGTRLLVL.

This clonotype showed up just a few times. This chain uses TRBV6-1 with TRBJ2-7; D tentatively fits TRBD1 or TRBD2 (5 bases each). This CDR3 is 14 amino acids long. V was cut by 3 bases and J by 5 bases, with 14 bases left in between. CDR1 is MNHNS and CDR2 is SASEGT in the germline V gene. The CDR3 DNA reads TGTGCCAGCAGTGACTACCCGGGGACGCACGAGCAGTACGTC. Translating gives CASSDYPGTHEQYV.

There are many counts of this clonotype. The V call is TRBV7-2, the J call TRBJ2-7; either TRBD1 or TRBD2 may supply D (5 bases each). This CDR3 is 14 amino acids long. CDR1 is SGHTA, CDR2 FQGNSA, per germline. The V and J ends lost 4 bases and 0 bases respectively, with 10 bases between them. In DNA, the CDR3 is TGTGCCAGCAGCTGGGCAGGGAGCTCCTACGAGCAGTACGTC. Protein product: CASSWAGSSYEQYV.

V gene TRBV18 combines with J gene TRBJ1-1, with 11 bases matching TRBD1. Germline-derived CDR1 and CDR2 are KGHSH and LQKENI. J gave up 4 bases and V 3 bases, and 10 bases lay outside the gene matches. This CDR3 spans 17 amino acids. The CDR3 nucleotides read TGTGCCAGCTCACCTACCGGGACAGGGGGTACGGCCACTGAAGCTTTCTTT. It is translated as CASSPTGTGGTATEAFF.

This clonotype was seen a handful of times. The rearrangement joins TRBV20-1 to TRBJ2-5, with D unclear. Trimming removed 3 bases at V and 6 bases at J, with 11 bases between. CDR3 length equals 12 residues. Germline V CDR1 and CDR2: DFQATT, SNEGSKA (reference sequence). CDR3 amino acids: CSARGVVKTQYF. The DNA of the CDR3 is TGCAGTGCTAGGGGTGTAGTGAAGACCCAGTACTTC.